A selection of T cell receptor beta chains follows, all from one sample in a study of cytomegalovirus exposure and HLA in healthy donors. Some clones are missing from TCRdb's copy, which holds only in-frame ones; the method was immunoSEQ multiplex PCR. The data contain some 130,000 clones, 85% to 90% of them singletons. Sample: PBMCs. The receptors stem from a young man in good health and CMV-seronegative. The CDR3 runs from the conserved cysteine through the conserved F or W. The D gene is left open where the match is weak. A clone size is listed for some rows: how often the clone was seen (once, few, many), or a class if it is expanded.

clone size: .; D gene: .; V gene: TRBV7-9; J gene: TRBJ2-7; CDR3 DNA: TGTGCCAGCAGCTTAGTGCACAGGGAGTCCTACGAGCAGTACTTC; CDR3 protein: CASSLVHRESYEQYF
clone size: .; D gene: .; V gene: TRBV5-6; J gene: TRBJ1-4; CDR3 DNA: TGTGCCAGCAGCTACAGGAGTGCAACTAATGAAAAACTGTTTTTT; CDR3 protein: CASSYRSATNEKLFF
clone size: .; D gene: .; V gene: TRBV5-1; J gene: TRBJ1-1; CDR3 DNA: TGCGCCAGCAGCCACGGAGGTAAGAACACTGAAGCTTTCTTT; CDR3 protein: CASSHGGKNTEAFF
clone size: .; D gene: TRBD2; V gene: TRBV5-4; J gene: TRBJ2-7; CDR3 DNA: TGTGCCAGCAGCCTGACTAGCGGGAGGGCCCACGAGCAGTACTTC; CDR3 protein: CASSLTSGRAHEQYF
clone size: .; D gene: .; V gene: TRBV10-3; J gene: TRBJ1-2; CDR3 DNA: TGTGCCATCAGTGAGAGAGCCAATGGCTACACCTTC; CDR3 protein: CAISERANGYTF
clone size: .; D gene: .; V gene: TRBV7-3; J gene: TRBJ2-7; CDR3 DNA: TGTGCCAGCAGCTTAGGACAAGACCATTACGAGCAGTACTTC; CDR3 protein: CASSLGQDHYEQYF
clone size: .; D gene: TRBD1; V gene: TRBV19; J gene: TRBJ2-7; CDR3 DNA: TGTGCCAGTGCCAGGGACAGCTCCTTGGGTGACGAGCAGTACTTC; CDR3 protein: CASARDSSLGDEQYF
clone size: once; D gene: .; V gene: TRBV11-2; J gene: TRBJ2-3; CDR3 DNA: TGTGCCAGCAGCTTATTCGGGAACGGGATCAAAGATACGCAGTATTTT; CDR3 protein: CASSLFGNGIKDTQYF
clone size: .; D gene: .; V gene: TRBV5-4; J gene: TRBJ2-7; CDR3 DNA: TGTGCCAGCAGTCAGGGCTCCTACGAGCAGTACTTC; CDR3 protein: CASSQGSYEQYF
clone size: .; D gene: TRBD1; V gene: TRBV5-1; J gene: TRBJ2-2; CDR3 DNA: TGCGCCAGCAGCGGATCTATACTACAGGGGGCGCGGGTTGAAGCCGGGGAGCTGTTTTTT; CDR3 protein: CASSGSILQGARVEAGELFF
clone size: .; D gene: TRBD1; V gene: TRBV7-9; J gene: TRBJ2-5; CDR3 DNA: TGTGCCAGCAGCCCCTGGACAGGGCCATCCCAAGAGACCCAGTACTTC; CDR3 protein: CASSPWTGPSQETQYF
clone size: .; D gene: TRBD2; V gene: TRBV9; J gene: TRBJ2-1; CDR3 DNA: TGTGCCAGCAGCACCGGACTAGCGGGAAATAGTTACAATGAGCAGTTCTTC; CDR3 protein: CASSTGLAGNSYNEQFF
clone size: .; D gene: TRBD1; V gene: TRBV9; J gene: TRBJ2-2; CDR3 DNA: TGTGCCAGCAAGGGACAGGGGCCATCCGGGGAGCTGTTTTTT; CDR3 protein: CASKGQGPSGELFF
clone size: .; D gene: TRBD1; V gene: TRBV6-1; J gene: TRBJ1-2; CDR3 DNA: TGTGCCAGCAGTGATTGGGGTCCGCTGGGACAGTCGGACTACACCTTC; CDR3 protein: CASSDWGPLGQSDYTF
clone size: .; D gene: TRBD1; V gene: TRBV6-5; J gene: TRBJ2-1; CDR3 DNA: TGTGCCAGCAGTTCCGGGACAGGCAACAATGAGCAGTTCTTC; CDR3 protein: CASSSGTGNNEQFF
clone size: .; D gene: TRBD2; V gene: TRBV7-3; J gene: TRBJ2-1; CDR3 DNA: TGTGCCAGCAGCCTACTAGCGATGAACAATGAGCAGTTCTTC; CDR3 protein: CASSLLAMNNEQFF
clone size: .; D gene: TRBD2; V gene: TRBV7-2; J gene: TRBJ2-1; CDR3 DNA: TGTGCCAGCAGCCCACGACTAGCGGGCAATGAGCAGTTCTTC; CDR3 protein: CASSPRLAGNEQFF
clone size: once; D gene: TRBD1; V gene: TRBV9; J gene: TRBJ2-7; CDR3 DNA: TGTGCCAGCAGCCGTAGTGGGACAGGGGTGGACGAGCAGTACTTC; CDR3 protein: CASSRSGTGVDEQYF
clone size: once; D gene: TRBD2; V gene: TRBV4-1; J gene: TRBJ2-5; CDR3 DNA: TGCGCCAGCAGCCTTATAGCGGGAGTAGAGACCCAGTACTTC; CDR3 protein: CASSLIAGVETQYF
clone size: .; D gene: .; V gene: TRBV30; J gene: TRBJ2-5; CDR3 DNA: TGTGCCTGGAGTGGGAGGAATTTGGGCCAGTACTTC; CDR3 protein: CAWSGRNLGQYF
clone size: .; D gene: .; V gene: TRBV29-1; J gene: TRBJ1-1; CDR3 DNA: TGCAGCGTTGAACATATGGGAGATGAAGCTTTCTTT; CDR3 protein: CSVEHMGDEAFF
clone size: .; D gene: .; V gene: TRBV5-1; J gene: TRBJ1-2; CDR3 DNA: TGCGCCAGCAGCTTGGATTCGGAGACCGTCTATTTCTATGGCTACACCTTC; CDR3 protein: CASSLDSETVYFYGYTF
clone size: .; D gene: .; V gene: TRBV19; J gene: TRBJ2-2; CDR3 DNA: TGTGCCACTGCACAGGATACCGGGGAGCTGTTTTTT; CDR3 protein: CATAQDTGELFF
clone size: few; D gene: .; V gene: TRBV9; J gene: TRBJ2-3; CDR3 DNA: TGTGCCAGCACCCGAGGGACTAGCACAGATACGCAGTATTTT; CDR3 protein: CASTRGTSTDTQYF
clone size: once; D gene: TRBD1; V gene: TRBV18; J gene: TRBJ1-4; CDR3 DNA: TGTGCCAGCTCGGCCGGGACAGGGTATAATGAAAAACTGTTTTTT; CDR3 protein: CASSAGTGYNEKLFF
clone size: .; D gene: TRBD2; V gene: TRBV7-9; J gene: TRBJ2-1; CDR3 DNA: TGTGCCAGCACCGCTATCTCCGGGACTAGCTTATCCTACAATGAGCAGTTCTTC; CDR3 protein: CASTAISGTSLSYNEQFF
clone size: .; D gene: TRBD2; V gene: TRBV25-1; J gene: TRBJ2-3; CDR3 DNA: TGTGCCAGCAGTGATACTAGCGGGCAGGCTAAGACGCAGTATTTT; CDR3 protein: CASSDTSGQAKTQYF
clone size: .; D gene: TRBD1; V gene: TRBV2; J gene: TRBJ1-2; CDR3 DNA: TGTGCCAGCAGCCGGGACAGGGATGGCTACACCTTC; CDR3 protein: CASSRDRDGYTF
clone size: once; D gene: .; V gene: TRBV6-5; J gene: TRBJ1-2; CDR3 DNA: TGTGCCAGCACCTTCAACCCAGGGGTCCGCTTCGGCTACACCTTC; CDR3 protein: CASTFNPGVRFGYTF
clone size: once; D gene: TRBD1; V gene: TRBV7-2; J gene: TRBJ1-2; CDR3 DNA: TGTGCCAGCAGCTTTAGGTCGGGACAGGGGAACTATGGCTACACCTTC; CDR3 protein: CASSFRSGQGNYGYTF
clone size: .; D gene: .; V gene: TRBV6-5; J gene: TRBJ2-7; CDR3 DNA: TGTGCCAGCAGGCCCCAAAGGGGGACATTCTACTTC; CDR3 protein: CASRPQRGTFYF
clone size: .; D gene: TRBD1; V gene: TRBV18; J gene: TRBJ2-3; CDR3 DNA: TGTGCCAGCTCACCTCCGGGACAGGGGTTTGGTGGCGGAGATACGCAGTATTTT; CDR3 protein: CASSPPGQGFGGGDTQYF
clone size: .; D gene: .; V gene: TRBV5-1; J gene: TRBJ2-7; CDR3 DNA: TGCGCCAGCAGCTTGGTGCACAACAGGGACCGTCCTTATGAGGAGTACTTC; CDR3 protein: CASSLVHNRDRPYEEYF
clone size: .; D gene: TRBD2; V gene: TRBV10-3; J gene: TRBJ2-3; CDR3 DNA: TGTGCCATCCGCCCAGCGGGGGCAACAGATACGCAGTATTTT; CDR3 protein: CAIRPAGATDTQYF
clone size: .; D gene: .; V gene: TRBV10-3; J gene: TRBJ1-2; CDR3 DNA: TGTGCCATCAGTGAGTCGTCGCAGAACTATGGCTACACCTTC; CDR3 protein: CAISESSQNYGYTF
clone size: .; D gene: .; V gene: TRBV7-2; J gene: TRBJ2-3; CDR3 DNA: TGTGCCAGCAGCTTAGAACCCCTAGTAAGCACAGATACGCAGTATTTT; CDR3 protein: CASSLEPLVSTDTQYF
clone size: .; D gene: .; V gene: TRBV6-5; J gene: TRBJ1-1; CDR3 DNA: TGTGCCAGCAGTTACGCGGGGAGGGGGAGCACTGAAGCTTTCTTT; CDR3 protein: CASSYAGRGSTEAFF
clone size: .; D gene: .; V gene: TRBV11-2; J gene: TRBJ2-3; CDR3 DNA: TGTGCCAGCAGCACCAGTCTATCCGGGACCGGGGGATCCAATACGCAGTATTTT; CDR3 protein: CASSTSLSGTGGSNTQYF
clone size: .; D gene: TRBD1; V gene: TRBV7-2; J gene: TRBJ2-2; CDR3 DNA: TGTGCCAGCAGCTTCCGACAGGGGGGATTCGCCGGGGAGCTGTTTTTT; CDR3 protein: CASSFRQGGFAGELFF
clone size: .; D gene: .; V gene: TRBV11-3; J gene: TRBJ2-1; CDR3 DNA: TGTGCCAGCAGCACCGTTAGAGACAATGAGCAGTTCTTC; CDR3 protein: CASSTVRDNEQFF
clone size: once; D gene: TRBD1; V gene: TRBV12-5; J gene: TRBJ2-2; CDR3 DNA: TGTGCTAGTGGTACTTTAGACAGGGCGGATGACACCGGGGAGCTGTTTTTT; CDR3 protein: CASGTLDRADDTGELFF